The present T cell receptor beta chain was sequenced within a study of T cells in Graves' hyperthyroidism and ophthalmopathy. There are many counts of this clonotype. Germline V gene sequence: CDR1 MNHEY, CDR2 SVGAGI. Trimming took off 2 bases at V and 2 bases at J, with 12 bases between the two ends. The CDR3 runs 15 residues. Based on clinical symptoms, serum thyroxine and TRAb, thyroid ultrasound and orbital computed tomography, diagnoses were reached. Amplification targeted TCR beta CDR3 regions from RNA transcripts. When the TCR CDR3 underwent first-round RT-PCR, the HTBI primer set was used. One entry per CDR3 protein results from TCRdb running MiXCR on the multiplex PCR reads. This table holds hundreds of thousands of distinct CDR3 sequences, about 15% found once.

The rearrangement uses TRBV6-5 and TRBJ2-5, with D possibly TRBD2 on 6 matching bases. The sample consisted of blood. This clonotype was sampled from a woman in her forties with Graves' ophthalmopathy. In nucleotides, the CDR3 is TGTGCCAGCAGTTACGGAGGGATGGATCAAGAGACCCAGTACTTC. Its translation: CASSYGGMDQETQYF.